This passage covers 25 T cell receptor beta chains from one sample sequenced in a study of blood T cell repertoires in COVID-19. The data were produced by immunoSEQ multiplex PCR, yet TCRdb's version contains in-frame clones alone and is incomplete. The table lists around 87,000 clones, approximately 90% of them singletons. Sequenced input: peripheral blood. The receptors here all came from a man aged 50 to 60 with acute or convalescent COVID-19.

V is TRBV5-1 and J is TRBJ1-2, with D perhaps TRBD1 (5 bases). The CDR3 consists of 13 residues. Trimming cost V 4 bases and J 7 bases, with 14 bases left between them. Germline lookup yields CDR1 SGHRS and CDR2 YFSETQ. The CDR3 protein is CASSPDIGGGYTF. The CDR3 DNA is TGCGCCAGCAGCCCCGATATCGGGGGTGGCTACACCTTC.

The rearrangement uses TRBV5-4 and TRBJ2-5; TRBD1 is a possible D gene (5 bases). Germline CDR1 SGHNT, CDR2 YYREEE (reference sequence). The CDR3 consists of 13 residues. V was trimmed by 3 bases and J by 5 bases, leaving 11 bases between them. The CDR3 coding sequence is TGTGCCAGCAGCTCCCAGGGTGTGGAGACCCAGTACTTC. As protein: CASSSQGVETQYF.

CDR3 amino acids: CASSLAQITGSGNTIYF. As DNA, the CDR3 is TGTGCCAGCAGCTTAGCGCAGATAACAGGCTCTGGAAACACCATATATTTT. The chain combines TRBV7-9 with TRBJ1-3; possible D gene TRBD1, 5 bases. Per germline, CDR1 SEHNR and CDR2 FQNEAQ (reference sequence). This CDR3 contains 17 residues. Trimming removed 0 bases at V and 0 bases at J, with 12 bases between.

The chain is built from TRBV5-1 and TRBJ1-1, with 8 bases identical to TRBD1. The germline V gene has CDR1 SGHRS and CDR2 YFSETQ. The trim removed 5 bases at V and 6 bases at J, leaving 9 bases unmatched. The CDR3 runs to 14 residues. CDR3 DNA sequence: TGCGCCAGCAGGTCAACAGGGGGGCGGGCTGAAGCTTTCTTT. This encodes CASRSTGGRAEAFF.

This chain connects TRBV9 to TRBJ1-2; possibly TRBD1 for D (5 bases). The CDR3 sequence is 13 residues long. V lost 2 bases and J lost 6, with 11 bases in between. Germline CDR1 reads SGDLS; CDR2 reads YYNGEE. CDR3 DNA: TGTGCCAGCAGCGTCCAACAGGAAAATGGCTACACCTTC. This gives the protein CASSVQQENGYTF.

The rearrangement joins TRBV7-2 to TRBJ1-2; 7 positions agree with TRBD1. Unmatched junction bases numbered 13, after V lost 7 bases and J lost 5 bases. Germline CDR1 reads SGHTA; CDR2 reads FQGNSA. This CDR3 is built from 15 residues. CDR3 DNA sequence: TGTGCCAGCAATCCTCACCCGGGACAGCCATATGGCTACACCTTC. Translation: CASNPHPGQPYGYTF.

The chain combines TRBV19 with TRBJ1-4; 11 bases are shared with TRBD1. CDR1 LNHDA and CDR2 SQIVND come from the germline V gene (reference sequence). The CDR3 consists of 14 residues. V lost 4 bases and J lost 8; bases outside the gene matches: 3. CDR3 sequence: CASSTDRGREKLFF. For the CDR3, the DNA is TGTGCCAGTAGTACGGACAGGGGGCGAGAAAAACTGTTTTTT. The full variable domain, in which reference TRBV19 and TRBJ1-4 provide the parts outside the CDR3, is DGGITQSPKYLFRKEGQNVTLSCEQNLNHDAMYWYRQDPGQGLRLIYYSQIVNDFQKGDIAEGYSVSREKKESFPLTVTSAQKNPTAFYLCASSTDRGREKLFFGSGTQLSVL.

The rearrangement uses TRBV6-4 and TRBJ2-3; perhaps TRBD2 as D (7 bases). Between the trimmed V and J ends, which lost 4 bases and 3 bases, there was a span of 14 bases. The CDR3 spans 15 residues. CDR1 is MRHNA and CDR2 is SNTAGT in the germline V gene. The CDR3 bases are TGTGCCAGCAGTGGTCGACGGGGGGCAACAGATACGCAGTATTTT. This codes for CASSGRRGATDTQYF.

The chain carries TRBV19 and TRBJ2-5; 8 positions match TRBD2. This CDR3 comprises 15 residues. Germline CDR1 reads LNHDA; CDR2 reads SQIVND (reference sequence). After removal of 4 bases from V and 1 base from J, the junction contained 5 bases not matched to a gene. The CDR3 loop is CASSKRGSPQETQYF. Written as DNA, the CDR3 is TGTGCCAGTAGTAAGCGGGGGAGTCCCCAAGAGACCCAGTACTTC.

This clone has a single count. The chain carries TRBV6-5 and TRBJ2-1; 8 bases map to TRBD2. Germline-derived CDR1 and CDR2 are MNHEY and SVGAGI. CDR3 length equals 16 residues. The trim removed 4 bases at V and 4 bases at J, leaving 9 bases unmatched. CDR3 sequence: CASSFGGGLDYNEQFF. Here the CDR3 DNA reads TGTGCCAGCAGTTTTGGCGGGGGGCTTGATTACAATGAGCAGTTCTTC.

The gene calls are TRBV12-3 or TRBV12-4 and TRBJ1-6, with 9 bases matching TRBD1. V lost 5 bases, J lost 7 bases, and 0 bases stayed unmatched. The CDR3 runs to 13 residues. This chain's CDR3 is CASSGQGNSPLHF. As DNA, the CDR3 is TGTGCCAGCAGTGGACAGGGGAATTCACCCCTCCACTTT.

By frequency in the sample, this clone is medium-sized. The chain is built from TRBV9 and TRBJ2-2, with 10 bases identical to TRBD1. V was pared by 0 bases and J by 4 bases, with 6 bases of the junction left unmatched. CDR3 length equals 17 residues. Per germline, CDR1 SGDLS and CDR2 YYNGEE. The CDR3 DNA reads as TGTGCCAGCAGCGTAGCAGGACAGGGGGTTGTCACCGGGGAGCTGTTTTTT. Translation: CASSVAGQGVVTGELFF.

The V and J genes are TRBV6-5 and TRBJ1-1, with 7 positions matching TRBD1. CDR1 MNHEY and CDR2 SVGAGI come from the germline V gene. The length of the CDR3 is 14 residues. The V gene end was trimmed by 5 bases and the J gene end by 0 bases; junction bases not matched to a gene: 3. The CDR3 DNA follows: TGTGCCAGCAGTCGGGACAGAATGAACACTGAAGCTTTCTTT. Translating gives CASSRDRMNTEAFF.

The CDR3 reads CASSLTWTGELFF. In nucleotides, the CDR3 is TGTGCCAGCAGCCTTACTTGGACCGGGGAGCTGTTTTTT. The rearrangement joins TRBV2 to TRBJ2-2; D unresolved. CDR1 is SNHLY and CDR2 is FYNNEI in the germline V gene. V was pared by 6 bases and J by 5 bases, with 10 bases between. The CDR3 is 13 amino acids.

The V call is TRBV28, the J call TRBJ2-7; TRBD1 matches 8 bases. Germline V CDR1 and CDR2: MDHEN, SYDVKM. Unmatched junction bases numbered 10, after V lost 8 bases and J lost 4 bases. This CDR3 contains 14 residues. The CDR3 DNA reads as TGTGCCAGCGGCCCAGGGGGCGCGGTGTACGAGCAGTACGTC. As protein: CASGPGGAVYEQYV.

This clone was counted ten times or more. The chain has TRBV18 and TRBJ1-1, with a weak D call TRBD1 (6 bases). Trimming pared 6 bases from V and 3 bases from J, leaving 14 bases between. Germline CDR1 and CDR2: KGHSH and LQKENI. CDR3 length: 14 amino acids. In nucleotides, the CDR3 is TGTGCCAGCTCCCTCAATTCAGGGGACACTGAAGCTTTCTTT. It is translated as CASSLNSGDTEAFF.

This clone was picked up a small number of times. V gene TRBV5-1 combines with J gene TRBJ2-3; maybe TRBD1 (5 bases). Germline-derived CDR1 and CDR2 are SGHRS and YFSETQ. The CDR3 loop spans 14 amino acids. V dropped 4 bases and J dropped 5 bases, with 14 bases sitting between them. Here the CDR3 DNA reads TGCGCCAGCAGCCTAGACAGTCCGCTAGATACGCAGTATTTT. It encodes CASSLDSPLDTQYF.

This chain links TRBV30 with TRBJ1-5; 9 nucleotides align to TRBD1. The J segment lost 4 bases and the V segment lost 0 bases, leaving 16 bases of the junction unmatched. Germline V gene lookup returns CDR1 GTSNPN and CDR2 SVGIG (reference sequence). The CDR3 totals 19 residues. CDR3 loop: CAWSVRDRDFPPSNQPQHF. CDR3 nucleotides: TGTGCCTGGAGTGTGCGGGACAGGGATTTTCCCCCCTCTAATCAGCCCCAGCATTTT.

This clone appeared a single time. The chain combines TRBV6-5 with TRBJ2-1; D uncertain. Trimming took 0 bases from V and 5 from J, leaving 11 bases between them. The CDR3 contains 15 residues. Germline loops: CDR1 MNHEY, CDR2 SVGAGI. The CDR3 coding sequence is TGTGCCAGCAGTTACTCGGGCGTAGGCCACAATGAGCAGTTCTTC. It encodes CASSYSGVGHNEQFF.

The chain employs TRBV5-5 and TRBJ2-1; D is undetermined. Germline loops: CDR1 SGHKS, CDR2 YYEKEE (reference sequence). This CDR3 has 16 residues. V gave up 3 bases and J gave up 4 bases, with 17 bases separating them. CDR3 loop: CASSSEPQLTYNEQFF. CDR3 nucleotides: TGTGCCAGCAGCTCGGAACCCCAGTTGACATACAATGAGCAGTTCTTC.

The CDR3 reads CASSSRDGNQPQHF. The CDR3 DNA is TGTGCCAGCAGTTCCAGGGATGGCAATCAGCCCCAGCATTTT. This chain uses TRBV27 with TRBJ1-5; D is perhaps TRBD1 (5 bases). The length of the CDR3 is 14 residues. Looked up from germline, CDR1 is MNHEY and CDR2 is SMNVEV (reference sequence). V was shortened by 4 bases and J by 2 bases, with 9 bases between the two germline ends.

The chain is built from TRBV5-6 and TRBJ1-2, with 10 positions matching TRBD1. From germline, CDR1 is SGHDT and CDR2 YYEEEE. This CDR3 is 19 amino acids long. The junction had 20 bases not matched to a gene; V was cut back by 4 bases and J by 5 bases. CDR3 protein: CASSPTSGTGVMYRYGYTF. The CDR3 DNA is TGTGCCAGCAGCCCGACGTCCGGGACAGGGGTGATGTATAGATATGGCTACACCTTC.

In DNA, the CDR3 is TGCAGCGGGGCACCGACGAACACTGAAGCTTTCTTT. Translation: CSGAPTNTEAFF. V gene TRBV29-1 combines with J gene TRBJ1-1; no clear D. The V and J ends lost 7 bases and 1 base respectively, with 10 bases between them. The CDR3 is 12 amino acids. Looked up from germline, CDR1 is SQVTM and CDR2 is ANQGSEA. Full variable domain (rest looked up from reference TRBV29-1 and TRBJ1-1): SAVISQKPSRDICQRGTSLTIQCQVDSQVTMMFWYRQQPGQSLTLIATANQGSEATYESGFVIDKFPISRPNLTFSTLTVSNMSPEDSSIYLCSGAPTNTEAFFGQGTRLTVV.

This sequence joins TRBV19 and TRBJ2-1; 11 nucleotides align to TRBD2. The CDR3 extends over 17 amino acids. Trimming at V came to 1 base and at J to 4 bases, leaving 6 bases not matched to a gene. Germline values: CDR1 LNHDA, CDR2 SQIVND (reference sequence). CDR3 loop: CASSIVSSGGPYNEQFF. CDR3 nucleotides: TGTGCCAGTAGTATAGTTTCTAGCGGGGGGCCTTACAATGAGCAGTTCTTC.

The CDR3 region is CASSFERVSTGELFF. DNA for the CDR3: TGTGCCAGCAGTTTTGAGAGGGTATCCACCGGGGAGCTGTTTTTT. This chain uses TRBV27 with TRBJ2-2; D is possibly TRBD2 (5 bases). This CDR3 contains 15 residues. V was cut by 3 bases and J by 4 bases, with 12 bases left in between. Germline CDR1 is MNHEY and CDR2 is SMNVEV (reference sequence).